This T cell receptor (beta chain) was sequenced in a study of shared clonotypes between healthy human individuals. Study-wide results and limits: Among non-shared clonotypes, generation probabilities were lower than among those shared by all four donors.

The data were produced by immunoSEQ multiplex PCR, yet TCRdb's version contains in-frame clones alone and is incomplete. The table includes 800,000 to 1,200,000 clones, around 78% detected once. V lost 6 bases and J 5 bases, leaving 9 bases between the germline ends. This CDR3 has 12 residues. The germline V gene has CDR1 WNHNN and CDR2 SYGVQD (reference sequence). As regards this clone: Its matching antigen is unknown.

Sequencing used memory CD4+ T cells from PBMCs. Subset in this sample: CD45RA-negative fraction. This sequence originates from a man aged 18 to 29 in good health. Some clones in this sample may be carry-over from other donors' samples. The rearrangement uses TRBV10-1 and TRBJ2-3, with D maybe TRBD2 (5 bases). The CDR3 reads CASSFTRDTQYF. CDR3 DNA: TGCGCCAGCAGCTTTACTAGAGATACGCAGTATTTT.